These 21 T cell receptor beta chains share one sample of origin, sequenced in a study of vaccination effects on CD4 cells after COVID-19. Antigen-specific CD4+ T cell clonotypes were called by their expansion after viral peptide-pool culture in ViraFEST. Scientists isolated CD4+ T cells after an approximately 10-day culture period ended. Two doses of either BNT162b2 or mRNA-1273 were given to each participant. These receptors are not linked to any known antigen. The method was immunoSEQ multiplex PCR; TCRdb's version includes in-frame clones alone and lacks a portion of them. The table has approximately 83,000 clones, 77% seen once. This material consisted of CD4+ T cells from PBMCs cultured with HCoV-OC43 spike peptides, taken after COVID-19 vaccination. Subset: HCoV-OC43 spike overlapping peptide pool stimulation. Every receptor here comes from a human donor who received a COVID-19 vaccine.

The V gene is TRBV5-1, the J gene TRBJ2-5; a weak D match, TRBD2 (5 bases). This CDR3 contains 14 residues. Trimming took 0 bases from V and 5 from J, leaving 11 bases between them. Germline V gene sequence: CDR1 SGHRS, CDR2 YFSETQ. CDR3 nucleotide sequence: TGCGCCAGCAGCTTGGATACTAGAAGGGAGACCCAGTACTTC. It specifies CASSLDTRRETQYF. Variable domain in full (rest from reference TRBV5-1 and TRBJ2-5): KAGVTQTPRYLIKTRGQQVTLSCSPISGHRSVSWYQQTPGQGLQFLFEYFSETQRNKGNFPGRFSGRQFSNSRSEMNVSTLELGDSALYLCASSLDTRRETQYFGPGTRLLVL.

J is TRBJ2-6 and V is TRBV19; D not resolved. This CDR3 is 12 amino acids long. Deletions cut 7 bases from V and 4 bases from J, with 5 bases between. Germline-derived CDR1 and CDR2 are LNHDA and SQIVND (reference sequence). CDR3 bases: TGTGCCAGTAACGGGGGGGCCAACGTCCTGACTTTC. Translating gives CASNGGANVLTF.

The V call is TRBV6-1, the J call TRBJ2-7; tentatively, D is TRBD2 (6 bases). The germline V gene has CDR1 MNHNS and CDR2 SASEGT. Trimming stripped 2 bases from V and 3 bases from J, with 17 bases between. The length of the CDR3 is 16 residues. The DNA of the CDR3 is TGTGCCAGCAGTGAATCGAAAGATGGGGGGAACTACGAGCAGTACGTC. Amino acids: CASSESKDGGNYEQYV.

This clone was picked up one time. The V gene is TRBV7-3, the J gene TRBJ2-2, with 10 positions matching TRBD2. Trimming took 2 bases from V and 3 from J; bases not matched to a gene: 3. Germline V CDR1 and CDR2: SGHTA, FQGTGA. This CDR3 region has 16 residues. The DNA for the CDR3 is TGTGCCAGCAGCTTATCTCTAGCGGGGGACACCGGGGAGCTGTTTTTT. Its translation: CASSLSLAGDTGELFF.

This chain uses TRBV29-1 with TRBJ2-5, with D hard to call. The CDR3 has 12 amino acids. V was shortened by 3 bases and J by 1 base, with 6 bases between the two germline ends. CDR1 is SQVTM and CDR2 is ANQGSEA in the germline V gene. Here the CDR3 reads CSVEEAQETQYF. As DNA, the CDR3 is TGCAGCGTTGAGGAAGCCCAAGAGACCCAGTACTTC.

The rearrangement uses TRBV9 and TRBJ2-2, with 11 nucleotides matching TRBD2. Germline V CDR1 and CDR2: SGDLS, YYNGEE. The J segment lost 1 base and the V segment lost 4 bases, leaving 12 bases of the junction unmatched. This CDR3 region has 19 residues. CDR3 nucleotides: TGTGCCAGCAGCAAAGAGCGGCTAGCGGGGGGTCGGAACACCGGGGAGCTGTTTTTT. This sequence encodes CASSKERLAGGRNTGELFF.

This clone has a handful of counts. The CDR3 sequence: CASSGTESSYNSPLHF. CDR3 DNA: TGTGCCAGCAGTGGGACAGAGAGCTCCTATAATTCACCCCTCCACTTT. The chain uses TRBV2 and TRBJ1-6; a weak D match, TRBD1 (6 bases). This CDR3 has 16 residues. The V end lost 4 bases, the J end lost 0 bases, and 10 bases lay between the germline ends. Looked up from germline, CDR1 is SNHLY and CDR2 is FYNNEI.

The genes are TRBV2 and TRBJ1-6; TRBD1 is a possible D gene (5 bases). The CDR3 spans 12 residues. Trimming stripped 8 bases from V and 5 bases from J, with 7 bases between. Germline CDR1 is SNHLY and CDR2 is FYNNEI. CDR3 nucleotide sequence: TGTGCCAGCCGGGACGATAATTCACCCCTCCACTTT. As protein: CASRDDNSPLHF.

V gene TRBV5-6 combines with J gene TRBJ2-3, with D uncertain. V was cut by 4 bases and J by 3 bases, with 12 bases left in between. Germline CDR1 is SGHDT and CDR2 is YYEEEE. The CDR3 has 14 residues. The CDR3 is CASSAQTRTDTQYF. In DNA form, the CDR3 reads TGTGCCAGCAGCGCTCAAACCAGAACAGATACGCAGTATTTT. Full variable domain (missing parts from reference TRBV5-6 and TRBJ2-3): DAGVTQSPTHLIKTRGQQVTLRCSPKSGHDTVSWYQQALGQGPQFIFQYYEEEERQRGNFPDRFSGHQFPNYSSELNVNALLLGDSALYLCASSAQTRTDTQYFGPGTRLTVL.

The chain uses TRBV4-1 and TRBJ1-4; 9 bases are shared with TRBD1. The CDR3 runs 15 residues. CDR1 is MGHRA and CDR2 is YSYEKL in the germline V gene. With V trimmed by 3 bases and J by 6 bases, 5 bases remained unmatched. The CDR3 reads CASSHTGGGHEKLFF. The CDR3 DNA reads TGCGCCAGCAGCCATACAGGGGGCGGACATGAAAAACTGTTTTTT.

The chain uses TRBV4-1 and TRBJ2-5; D assignment may be TRBD1 or TRBD2 (5 bases each). This CDR3 has 13 amino acids. Trimming shortened V by 2 bases and J by 7 bases, and 11 bases separated the two germline ends. The germline V gene encodes CDR1 MGHRA and CDR2 YSYEKL. Here the CDR3 reads CASSQTPGGTQYF. The CDR3 nucleotides are TGCGCCAGCAGCCAAACCCCTGGGGGGACCCAGTACTTC.

The V and J genes are TRBV2 and TRBJ1-2; 7 bases line up with TRBD1. The length of the CDR3 is 14 residues. Germline V gene data show CDR1 as SNHLY and CDR2 as FYNNEI. V gave up 4 bases and J gave up 3 bases; unmatched junction bases: 5. The DNA of the CDR3 is TGTGCCAGCAGTGGACCGGGACAGTACTATGGCTACACCTTC. The encoded protein is CASSGPGQYYGYTF.

V gene TRBV18 combines with J gene TRBJ1-3, with TRBD1 identical over 8 bases. The germline gives CDR1 KGHSH, CDR2 LQKENI. The CDR3 loop spans 15 amino acids. The J segment lost 0 bases and the V segment lost 3 bases, leaving 1 base of the junction unmatched. The DNA of the CDR3 is TGTGCCAGCTCACCTGGACAGGGCTCTGGAAACACCATATATTTT. Protein sequence: CASSPGQGSGNTIYF.

The chain couples TRBV28 to TRBJ2-5; 9 bases fit TRBD1. With V trimmed by 7 bases and J by 5 bases, 8 bases remained unmatched. The CDR3 is 14 residues long. Germline V gene lookup returns CDR1 MDHEN and CDR2 SYDVKM. The CDR3 nucleotides are TGTGCCAGCATTCCCGGGACAGGGAGGGAGACCCAGTACTTC. It yields the protein CASIPGTGRETQYF.

CDR3 DNA sequence: TGCAGCGTTGATGGGGGCAAGTACAATGAGCAGTTCTTC. Its protein product is CSVDGGKYNEQFF. The J gene is TRBJ2-1, the V gene TRBV29-1; weak D call: TRBD1 (6 bases). Trimming took 3 bases from V and 4 from J, leaving 10 bases between them. This CDR3 contains 13 residues. Germline V gene sequence: CDR1 SQVTM, CDR2 ANQGSEA.

This clone was seen just once. The chain combines TRBV5-1 with TRBJ2-5; D unclear. V was clipped by 4 bases and J by 0 bases, with 10 bases between them. CDR1 SGHRS and CDR2 YFSETQ come from the germline V gene. The CDR3 covers 14 residues. For the CDR3, the DNA is TGCGCCAGCAGCATAAGCACAGACCAAGAGACCCAGTACTTC. As protein: CASSISTDQETQYF.

This chain joins TRBV7-2 and TRBJ1-4; D call uncertain. V gave up 8 bases and J gave up 11 bases, with 15 bases separating them. Germline values: CDR1 SGHTA, CDR2 FQGNSA. This CDR3 contains 12 residues. CDR3 in amino acids: CASGSGFGKLFF. The DNA of the CDR3 is TGTGCCAGCGGTTCGGGATTTGGGAAACTGTTTTTT.

This sequence joins TRBV18 and TRBJ2-2, with D tentatively TRBD1 (5 bases). Germline lookup yields CDR1 KGHSH and CDR2 LQKENI. V dropped 8 bases and J dropped 1 base, with 17 bases sitting between them. The CDR3 runs to 16 residues. DNA of the CDR3: TGTGCCAGCACGAGAGGCATCGGACAGAACACCGGGGAGCTGTTTTTT. Amino acid sequence: CASTRGIGQNTGELFF.

This clone was observed once. The J gene is TRBJ1-1, the V gene TRBV6-6, with TRBD1 identical over 9 bases. The CDR3 totals 17 residues. V was pared by 5 bases and J by 0 bases, with 10 bases of the junction left unmatched. Germline V CDR1 and CDR2: MNHNY, SVGAGI (reference sequence). The CDR3 DNA follows: TGTGCCAGCAGTCCCGGGGGGACAGGGACCTTGAACACTGAAGCTTTCTTT. Protein: CASSPGGTGTLNTEAFF.

This chain joins TRBV5-4 and TRBJ1-2; D is undetermined. With 2 bases removed from V and 2 bases from J, the gap between germline ends came to 13 bases. The CDR3 extends over 15 amino acids. Germline V lookup: CDR1 SGHNT, CDR2 YYREEE (reference sequence). CDR3 DNA: TGTGCCAGCAGCTTTGTGGCAGTTACCAACTATGGCTACACCTTC. Its translation is CASSFVAVTNYGYTF.

In DNA, the CDR3 is TGTGCCAGCAGCAGGGGGTCTGGAAACACCATATATTTT. Protein product: CASSRGSGNTIYF. The rearrangement links TRBV6-6 to TRBJ1-3; TRBD1 agrees at 7 bases. This CDR3 has 13 residues. After removal of 6 bases from V and 1 base from J, the junction contained 0 bases not matched to a gene. CDR1 and CDR2 from the germline V gene are MNHNY and SVGAGI (reference sequence).